This record covers a single TCR beta chain. The antigen remains undetermined. Researchers cocultured the mixed lymphocyte reaction cells at 37°C for approximately 6 days. This table comes from immunoSEQ multiplex PCR, and its TCRdb copy is limited to in-frame clones, with some not included. Among 15,000 to 20,000 clones listed, around 40% were seen once. This CDR3 is 15 amino acids long. V was pared by 1 base and J by 2 bases, with 4 bases of the junction left unmatched. Per germline, CDR1 LNHDA and CDR2 SQIVND (reference sequence). This record comes from a study of siplizumab effects on memory and regulatory T cells.

This chain links TRBV19 with TRBJ2-7; the match to TRBD1 covers 8 bases. Sequencing was carried out using CFSE-low (dividing) CD4+ T cells sorted from an allogeneic mixed lymphocyte reaction. The TCR comes from a human donor in good health; the cells came from an allogeneic mixed lymphocyte reaction. Some clones in this sample may be carry-over from other donors' samples. The CDR3 loop is CASSIAWTGPYEQYF. As DNA, the CDR3 is TGTGCCAGTAGTATAGCTTGGACAGGGCCCTACGAGCAGTACTTC.